A single sample is the source of the 26 T cell receptor beta chains below, sequenced in a study of CDR3 diversity in severe acne. TCRdb fed the PCR reads into MiXCR, producing one record per CDR3 protein. The sample shows 100,000 or so distinct CDR3 sequences, about half of them seen only once. What was sequenced was blood. These receptors all come from a male donor with acne.

This chain connects TRBV5-1 to TRBJ1-1; D is unresolved. This CDR3 region has 12 residues. V was cut by 1 base and J by 7 bases, with 8 bases left in between. Germline V gene data show CDR1 as SGHRS and CDR2 as YFSETQ. CDR3 in DNA: TGCGCCAGCAGCTTGATAGGCGTTGAAGCTTTCTTT. Translating it yields CASSLIGVEAFF.

This clonotype was counted a few times. V is TRBV6-5 and J is TRBJ2-5, with 8 nucleotides matching TRBD1. The V and J ends lost 6 bases and 3 bases, in that order; junction bases with no gene match: 9. The CDR3 sequence is 15 residues long. Germline CDR1 is MNHEY and CDR2 is SVGAGI. The CDR3 sequence is CASRIGQGREETQYF. In DNA, the CDR3 is TGTGCCAGCAGAATAGGACAGGGAAGGGAAGAGACCCAGTACTTC.

The chain recombines TRBV19 with TRBJ2-7, with unresolved D. From germline, CDR1 is LNHDA and CDR2 SQIVND (reference sequence). The CDR3 extends over 14 amino acids. V gave up 6 bases and J gave up 7 bases, with 19 bases separating them. In DNA, the CDR3 is TGTGCCAGTAGGAGACCGGGCCTTCAGGAGGAGCAGTACTTC. It codes for CASRRPGLQEEQYF.

The chain recombines TRBV7-9 with TRBJ2-7; possible D gene TRBD1, 5 bases. The germline V gene has CDR1 SEHNR and CDR2 FQNEAQ (reference sequence). Trimming took off 1 base at V and 6 bases at J, with 13 bases between the two ends. The CDR3 runs to 14 residues. The DNA of the CDR3 is TGTGCCAGCAGCTTAGAGCAGGGAACGGGCGAGCAGTACTTC. Protein: CASSLEQGTGEQYF. Together with reference TRBV7-9 and TRBJ2-7, the CDR3 gives the full variable domain: DTGVSQNPRHKITKRGQNVTFRCDPISEHNRLYWYRQTLGQGPEFLTYFQNEAQLEKSRLLSDRFSAERPKGSFSTLEIQRTEQGDSAMYLCASSLEQGTGEQYFGPGTRLTVT.

V gene TRBV20-1 combines with J gene TRBJ2-7; TRBD2 aligns across 9 bases. The CDR3 consists of 15 residues. Looked up from germline, CDR1 is DFQATT and CDR2 is SNEGSKA (reference sequence). The junction had 12 bases not matched to a gene; V was cut back by 2 bases and J by 7 bases. CDR3 sequence: CSARLKPGLAIEQYF. The CDR3 DNA follows: TGCAGTGCTAGACTGAAACCGGGACTAGCCATAGAGCAGTACTTC.

As for this clonotype: At one of its ends the junction is not consistent with the germline gene, which may arise from a read error. The chain has TRBV10-3 and TRBJ2-7; no clear D. Germline V lookup: CDR1 ENHRY, CDR2 SYGVKD. The CDR3 has 14 amino acids. The CDR3 sequence: CASSSGLTWREQYF. The CDR3 DNA reads TGTGCCAGCAGTTCCGGCTTAACATGGCGCGAGCAGTACTTC.

The rearrangement uses TRBV27 and TRBJ2-7, with unresolved D. The CDR3 consists of 13 residues. Trimming shortened V by 1 base and J by 4 bases, and 8 bases separated the two germline ends. Germline V lookup: CDR1 MNHEY, CDR2 SMNVEV (reference sequence). CDR3 region: CASSLLSGYEQYF. Here the CDR3 DNA reads TGTGCCAGCAGTTTATTGTCTGGATACGAGCAGTACTTC.

This clonotype was detected ten times or more. The rearrangement uses TRBV15 and TRBJ1-5; perhaps TRBD1 as D (5 bases). Looked up from germline, CDR1 is LNHNV and CDR2 is YYDKDF (reference sequence). The CDR3 totals 12 residues. The V end lost 8 bases, the J end lost 3 bases, and 8 bases lay between the germline ends. The CDR3 region has the DNA TGTGCCACCGGGGGGAACAATCAGCCCCAGCATTTT. Amino acid sequence: CATGGNNQPQHF.

At least ten counts were recorded for this clonotype. The chain combines TRBV20-1 with TRBJ2-3, with D possibly being TRBD2 (6 bases). This CDR3 contains 16 residues. V was shortened by 0 bases and J by 0 bases, with 13 bases between the two germline ends. The germline V gene encodes CDR1 DFQATT and CDR2 SNEGSKA (reference sequence). The CDR3 sequence: CSARDTSRTSTDTQYF. Here the CDR3 DNA reads TGCAGTGCTAGAGATACTAGCCGAACTAGCACAGATACGCAGTATTTT.

This chain joins TRBV5-8 and TRBJ2-3; TRBD1 is a possible D gene (8 bases). V lost 3 bases, J lost 1 base, and 18 bases lay in between. Germline V gene lookup returns CDR1 SGHTS and CDR2 YDEGEE. The CDR3 extends over 17 amino acids. In DNA, the CDR3 is TGTGCCAGCAGCTCGTACAGGGGGGGATATGGCACAGATACGCAGTATTTT. Residues: CASSSYRGGYGTDTQYF.

This clonotype came up many times. This chain links TRBV15 with TRBJ2-7; 10 bases agree with TRBD2. The CDR3 length is 16 residues. With V trimmed by 1 base and J by 7 bases, 10 bases remained unmatched. CDR1 is LNHNV, CDR2 YYDKDF, per germline (reference sequence). This CDR3 reads CATSRVVSGGAREQYF. CDR3 sequence (DNA): TGTGCCACCAGCAGAGTCGTAAGCGGGGGGGCCCGAGAGCAGTACTTC.

As concerns this clonotype: This may be a read error, as it is one base from a much larger clone. The chain employs TRBV7-2 and TRBJ1-5; D unresolved. Germline V gives CDR1 SGHTA, CDR2 FQGNSA. Trimming shortened V by 5 bases and J by 3 bases, and 17 bases separated the two germline ends. This CDR3 has 16 residues. DNA of the CDR3: TGTGCCAGCAGCCCCAGATCGAAGGCGAACAATCAGCCCCAGCATTTT. Protein product: CASSPRSKANNQPQHF.

V usage is TRBV6-5 and J usage is TRBJ2-7, with 14 bases fitting TRBD2. Germline V lookup: CDR1 MNHEY, CDR2 SVGAGI. The CDR3 is made up of 15 amino acids. J lost 2 bases, V lost 6 bases, and 3 bases had no gene match. CDR3 nucleotide sequence: TGTGCCAGCAGGGGGACTAGCGGGAGTCCCTACGAGCAGTACTTC. Encoded protein: CASRGTSGSPYEQYF.

V and J are TRBV20-1 and TRBJ2-7, with D maybe TRBD2 (6 bases). The CDR3 loop spans 13 amino acids. The V end was cut by 6 bases, the J end by 3 bases, with 15 bases between. CDR1 and CDR2 (germline): DFQATT, SNEGSKA (reference sequence). CDR3 sequence reads: CSASEGLSYEQYF. CDR3 coding DNA: TGCAGTGCCTCCGAGGGACTCAGCTACGAGCAGTACTTC.

This clonotype appeared many times. The CDR3 nucleotides are TGTGCCAGCAGCTTAGGACCCAGGGAGCCCTATGGCTACACCTTC. As protein: CASSLGPREPYGYTF. The chain carries TRBV7-8 and TRBJ1-2, with TRBD1 as a possible D gene (5 bases). The V gene's germline CDR1 is SGHVS and CDR2 FQNEAQ. Trimming cost V 1 base and J 4 bases, with 13 bases left between them. This CDR3 comprises 15 residues. Drawing the rest from reference TRBV7-8 and TRBJ1-2, the complete variable domain is GAGVSQSPRYKVAKRGQDVALRCDPISGHVSLFWYQQALGQGPEFLTYFQNEAQLDKSGLPSDRFFAERPEGSVSTLKIQRTQQEDSAVYLCASSLGPREPYGYTFGSGTRLTVV.

The rearrangement joins TRBV7-9 to TRBJ2-7; 10 bases agree with TRBD1. V shed 5 bases and J 3 bases; nucleotides not matched to a gene: 7. The V gene's germline CDR1 is SEHNR and CDR2 FQNEAQ (reference sequence). The CDR3 runs to 15 residues. The CDR3 sequence: CASSRRTGGIYEQYF. DNA of the CDR3: TGTGCCAGCAGCCGGAGGACAGGGGGAATCTACGAGCAGTACTTC.

At least ten counts were recorded for this clonotype. The V gene is TRBV20-1, the J gene TRBJ2-7, with unresolved D. CDR1 and CDR2 (germline): DFQATT, SNEGSKA (reference sequence). V was pared by 6 bases and J by 0 bases, with 15 bases between. The CDR3 consists of 14 residues. The CDR3 loop is CSAQASHSSYEQYF. CDR3 DNA: TGCAGTGCCCAGGCCTCACATAGCTCCTACGAGCAGTACTTC.

This chain connects TRBV7-9 to TRBJ2-7; 7 bases align to TRBD2. CDR1 and CDR2 (germline): SEHNR, FQNEAQ (reference sequence). The CDR3 sequence is 18 residues long. V dropped 5 bases and J dropped 7; count of bases not matched to a gene: 23. The DNA for the CDR3 is TGTGCCAGCAGCCCCTCCCCGGGGAGCAGACTAGCCCCACGGGAGCAGTACTTC. This codes for CASSPSPGSRLAPREQYF.

This clonotype was detected a few times. V usage is TRBV29-1 and J usage is TRBJ2-7; D is ambiguous. Germline CDR1 SQVTM, CDR2 ANQGSEA. Trimming took 4 bases from V and 3 from J, leaving 7 bases between them. The CDR3 runs to 11 residues. The CDR3 spells CSVARSYEQYF. The CDR3 DNA is TGCAGCGTTGCTAGGAGCTACGAGCAGTACTTC.

In the case of this clonotype: Compared with germline, one end of the junction differs, possibly owing to a read error. The genes are TRBV10-3 and TRBJ2-7; no firm D call. CDR3 size: 13 residues. In germline, CDR1 is ENHRY, CDR2 SYGVKD. CDR3 residues: CASSDIRPYEQYF. The CDR3 bases are TGTGCCAGCAGTGATATCAGGCCCTACGAGCAGTACTTC.

This clonotype has more than one count but fewer than ten. The chain combines TRBV2 with TRBJ2-5; 9 nucleotides line up with TRBD2. J gave up 4 bases and V 7 bases, and 7 bases lay outside the gene matches. This CDR3 is built from 14 residues. The germline V gene encodes CDR1 SNHLY and CDR2 FYNNEI. CDR3 residues: CASTGAGGGETQYF. CDR3 nucleotides: TGTGCCAGCACCGGAGCGGGAGGTGGAGAGACCCAGTACTTC.

This chain uses TRBV6-5 with TRBJ1-5; D might be TRBD1 (5 bases). Germline CDR1 MNHEY, CDR2 SVGAGI. CDR3 length equals 14 residues. V lost 6 bases and J lost 6, with 15 bases in between. DNA for the CDR3: TGTGCCAGCAGGGGGACTAGCGGGAGTCAGCCCCAGCATTTT. This encodes CASRGTSGSQPQHF.

The V gene is TRBV24-1, the J gene TRBJ1-5, with D possibly TRBD1 on 5 matching bases. Germline lookup yields CDR1 KGHDR and CDR2 SFDVKD. V lost 11 bases, J lost 6 bases, and 16 bases lay in between. The CDR3 runs 13 residues. The CDR3 loop reads CASTSGYGQPQHF. The CDR3 region has the DNA TGTGCCAGCACTTCAGGGTATGGTCAGCCCCAGCATTTT.

This chain links TRBV19 with TRBJ2-1; D gene uncertain. The CDR3 extends over 16 amino acids. The germline V gene has CDR1 LNHDA and CDR2 SQIVND (reference sequence). V gave up 1 base and J gave up 5 bases, with 15 bases separating them. The CDR3 here is CASSIVGRSTHNEQFF. Here the CDR3 DNA reads TGTGCCAGTAGTATAGTCGGCAGGAGCACCCACAATGAGCAGTTCTTC.

V and J are TRBV7-3 and TRBJ2-7; 7 nucleotides agree with TRBD1. The CDR3 extends over 15 amino acids. Germline V gene lookup returns CDR1 SGHTA and CDR2 FQGTGA. J gave up 3 bases and V 2 bases, and 7 bases lay outside the gene matches. Here the CDR3 DNA reads TGTGCCAGCAGCTTAGGCCGGGACAGAGTCTACGAGCAGTACTTC. Its protein product is CASSLGRDRVYEQYF.

The V gene is TRBV9, the J gene TRBJ1-1; the D is unclear. Deletions cut 2 bases from V and 1 base from J, with 12 bases between. CDR1 is SGDLS and CDR2 is YYNGEE in the germline V gene. The CDR3 length is 15 residues. The CDR3 is CASSVSFSGNTEAFF. The DNA for the CDR3 is TGTGCCAGCAGCGTTAGCTTTTCGGGGAACACTGAAGCTTTCTTT.